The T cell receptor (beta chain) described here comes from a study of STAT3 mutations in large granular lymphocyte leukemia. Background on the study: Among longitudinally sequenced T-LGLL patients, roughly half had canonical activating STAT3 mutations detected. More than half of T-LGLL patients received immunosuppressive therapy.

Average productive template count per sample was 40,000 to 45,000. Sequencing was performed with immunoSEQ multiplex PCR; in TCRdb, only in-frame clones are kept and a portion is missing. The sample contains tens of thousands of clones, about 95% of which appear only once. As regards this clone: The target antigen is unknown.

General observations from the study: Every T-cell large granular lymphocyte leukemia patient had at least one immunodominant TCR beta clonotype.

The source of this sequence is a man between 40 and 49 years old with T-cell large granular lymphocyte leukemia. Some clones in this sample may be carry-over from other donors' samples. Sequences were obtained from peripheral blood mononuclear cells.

The CDR3 reads CASSYPGLGTGPPGELFF. CDR3 coding DNA: TGTGCCAGCAGCTACCCCGGGTTGGGGACAGGGCCCCCCGGGGAGCTGTTTTTT. The rearrangement links TRBV7-9 to TRBJ2-2; 9 nucleotides align to TRBD1. The CDR3 is 18 amino acids. V trimming: 4 bases; J trimming: 6 bases; junction bases outside the gene matches: 15. Germline V CDR1 and CDR2: SEHNR, FQNEAQ (reference sequence).